Shown below are 25 T cell receptor beta chains from a single sample sequenced in a study. MiXCR was run by TCRdb on the RT-PCR reads, yielding one entry per CDR3 protein. This sample yields approximately 720,000 distinct CDR3 sequences, of which around 14% are seen a single time; 3.6% belongs to the top ten. Sequencing used memory CD4+ T cells from blood. These receptors were taken from a female donor in good health, serving as a healthy control.

This clonotype was picked up many times. The V gene is TRBV13, the J gene TRBJ2-7; 10 nucleotides align to TRBD2. The CDR3 has 15 amino acids. Germline V gives CDR1 PRHDT, CDR2 FYEKMQ (reference sequence). The junction had 4 bases not matched to a gene; V was cut back by 5 bases and J by 0 bases. The CDR3 here is CASSKGLASSYEQYF. The CDR3 nucleotides read TGTGCCAGCAGCAAGGGACTAGCGAGCTCCTACGAGCAGTACTTC.

This clonotype appeared a few times. This chain uses TRBV5-1 with TRBJ2-3; D possibly corresponds to TRBD1 (5 bases). Germline CDR1 and CDR2: SGHRS and YFSETQ. Trimming pared 5 bases from V and 1 base from J, leaving 14 bases between. This CDR3 has 15 residues. The CDR3 nucleotides read TGCGCCAGCAGGCTCCAGGGCGGTGGCACAGATACGCAGTATTTT. Its protein product is CASRLQGGGTDTQYF.

The J gene is TRBJ1-5, the V gene TRBV5-1; D is uncertain. V lost 0 bases and J lost 5, with 9 bases in between. This CDR3 contains 14 residues. Per germline, CDR1 SGHRS and CDR2 YFSETQ. The CDR3 loop is CASSLEVGYQPQHF. As DNA, the CDR3 is TGCGCCAGCAGCTTGGAGGTGGGATATCAGCCCCAGCATTTT.

This chain joins TRBV24-1 and TRBJ2-3; 14 bases match TRBD2. CDR1 and CDR2 (germline): KGHDR, SFDVKD. The CDR3 is 17 residues long. V dropped 3 bases and J dropped 4; count of bases not matched to a gene: 5. The CDR3 DNA is TGTGCCACCAGTGATGGCAGGGGACTAGCGGGAGCAGATACGCAGTATTTT. This sequence encodes CATSDGRGLAGADTQYF.

This clonotype has a handful of counts. The chain has TRBV6-5 and TRBJ1-4; TRBD1 matches 8 bases. The CDR3 contains 13 residues. From germline, CDR1 is MNHEY and CDR2 SVGAGI. V was clipped by 5 bases and J by 7 bases; unmatched bases: 3. The CDR3 DNA is TGTGCCAGCAGTGACAGGGGCGGTGAAAAACTGTTTTTT. Its protein product is CASSDRGGEKLFF.

This clonotype was detected a few times. The V gene is TRBV24-1, the J gene TRBJ1-2, with 10 bases fitting TRBD1. This CDR3 contains 16 residues. V dropped 2 bases and J dropped 3; count of bases not matched to a gene: 5. Germline V gives CDR1 KGHDR, CDR2 SFDVKD. For the CDR3, the DNA is TGTGCCACCAGTGATTCAAGACAGGGGGCCTACTATGGCTACACCTTC. This codes for CATSDSRQGAYYGYTF.

This clonotype was counted between two and nine times. The chain uses TRBV11-2 and TRBJ2-2; possible D gene TRBD2, 6 bases. The germline CDR1 and CDR2 sequences are SGHAT and FQNNGV. The CDR3 runs 16 residues. Between the trimmed V and J ends, which lost 5 bases and 6 bases, there was a span of 19 bases. CDR3 protein: CASSGMGGFVAGELFF. The CDR3 bases are TGTGCCAGCAGCGGAATGGGGGGTTTCGTCGCCGGGGAGCTGTTTTTT.

This clonotype was counted many times. The chain is built from TRBV4-3 and TRBJ1-6; 7 nucleotides match TRBD1. With V trimmed by 1 base and J by 6 bases, 9 bases remained unmatched. Per germline, CDR1 LGHNA and CDR2 YSLEER. This CDR3 has 17 amino acids. The CDR3 DNA is TGCGCCAGCAGCCAAGGGGAGACAGGGATAACTAATTCACCCCTCCACTTT. Translation gives CASSQGETGITNSPLHF.

This clonotype was picked up a small number of times. The J gene is TRBJ2-7, the V gene TRBV7-2, with D perhaps assigned TRBD1 or TRBD2 (5 bases each). CDR1 is SGHTA and CDR2 is FQGNSA in the germline V gene. This CDR3 is 14 amino acids long. V lost 2 bases and J lost 4, with 12 bases in between. The chain's CDR3 is CASSLQGGRYEQYF. The CDR3 DNA reads TGTGCCAGCAGCTTACAGGGTGGGAGATACGAGCAGTACTTC. The whole variable domain, filled in from reference TRBV7-2 and TRBJ2-7, reads GAGVSQSPSNKVTEKGKDVELRCDPISGHTALYWYRQSLGQGLEFLIYFQGNSAPDKSGLPSDRFSAERTGGSVSTLTIQRTQQEDSAVYLCASSLQGGRYEQYFGPGTRLTVT.

The sample holds many counts of this clonotype. CDR3 sequence (DNA): TGTGCCAGCAGTCCGTGGGGGGAGGGCCTCAATGAGCAGTTCTTC. Translating it yields CASSPWGEGLNEQFF. V gene TRBV12-3 or TRBV12-4 combines with J gene TRBJ2-1; 7 bases are shared with TRBD2. The CDR3 runs 15 residues. V was clipped by 5 bases and J by 6 bases; unmatched bases: 10.

Comment on this clonotype: A much larger clone is a single base away; this may be a read error. The chain uses TRBV4-2 and TRBJ2-1; D is ambiguous. The CDR3 has 15 amino acids. Germline CDR1 reads LGHNA; CDR2 reads YNFKEQ. CDR3 region: CASSQEKKSYDEQFF. In DNA form, the CDR3 reads TGTGCCAGCAGCCAAGAAAAAAAGTCCTACGATGAGCAGTTCTTC.

This clonotype was counted between two and nine times. The chain recombines TRBV5-1 with TRBJ1-5; no definite D call. In germline, CDR1 is SGHRS, CDR2 YFSETQ. Trimming took off 3 bases at V and 2 bases at J, with 12 bases between the two ends. The CDR3 sequence is 15 residues long. As DNA, the CDR3 is TGCGCCAGCAGCTCGGGTGCGACGGGCAATCAGCCCCAGCATTTT. This sequence encodes CASSSGATGNQPQHF.

This clonotype was observed many times. The V and J genes are TRBV20-1 and TRBJ2-3; D may correspond to TRBD1 or TRBD2 (5 bases each). The CDR3 is 14 amino acids. Deletions cut 3 bases from V and 5 bases from J, with 15 bases between. Germline CDR1 reads DFQATT; CDR2 reads SNEGSKA (reference sequence). The CDR3 protein is CSARIGARVDTQYF. The CDR3 DNA is TGCAGTGCTAGGATCGGGGCTAGAGTAGATACGCAGTATTTT.

This clonotype was picked up a small number of times. This chain uses TRBV12-3 or TRBV12-4 with TRBJ1-4, with 9 bases matching TRBD1. Unmatched junction bases numbered 10, after V lost 7 bases and J lost 7 bases. The CDR3 length is 15 residues. DNA for the CDR3: TGTGCCAGCACTCCCCTGGACAGGGGTGTTGAAAAACTGTTTTTT. Translating gives CASTPLDRGVEKLFF.

This sequence joins TRBV9 and TRBJ2-1, with 11 bases identical to TRBD2. J lost 6 bases, V lost 4 bases, and 6 bases had no gene match. Germline CDR1 is SGDLS and CDR2 is YYNGEE. This CDR3 contains 15 residues. CDR3 sequence reads: CASSPSGRFVNEQFF. The CDR3 nucleotides are TGTGCCAGCAGCCCTAGCGGGAGGTTTGTCAATGAGCAGTTCTTC.

The chain employs TRBV5-1 and TRBJ2-7; 9 bases agree with TRBD1. V dropped 5 bases and J dropped 0; count of bases not matched to a gene: 6. The germline V gene has CDR1 SGHRS and CDR2 YFSETQ. There are 15 residues in the CDR3. As DNA, the CDR3 is TGCGCCAGCAGTCCCGGGACAGGGCCCTCCTACGAGCAGTACTTC. Translating gives CASSPGTGPSYEQYF.

There are a few counts of this clonotype. V gene TRBV10-3 combines with J gene TRBJ1-6; 9 bases map to TRBD1. The CDR3 contains 15 residues. CDR1 is ENHRY, CDR2 SYGVKD, per germline. The J segment lost 9 bases and the V segment lost 0 bases, leaving 3 bases of the junction unmatched. In DNA form, the CDR3 reads TGTGCCATCAGTGAGTCCGGGACAGGGACTTCACCCCTCCACTTT. Amino acid sequence: CAISESGTGTSPLHF.

The chain combines TRBV11-2 with TRBJ2-7; D possibly corresponds to TRBD2 (6 bases). Trimming left V 4 bases short and J 2 bases short, with 12 bases between. The germline gives CDR1 SGHAT, CDR2 FQNNGV. The CDR3 extends over 14 amino acids. The CDR3 here is CASSWRGAAYEQYF. Written as DNA, the CDR3 is TGTGCCAGCAGCTGGAGGGGTGCAGCCTACGAGCAGTACTTC.

This clonotype was recorded a few times. This chain connects TRBV5-1 to TRBJ2-7, with a weak D call TRBD1 (6 bases). The V end lost 0 bases, the J end lost 5 bases, and 12 bases lay between the germline ends. This CDR3 has 14 residues. Germline V lookup: CDR1 SGHRS, CDR2 YFSETQ. The CDR3 is CASSLGDRYNEQYF. CDR3 DNA sequence: TGCGCCAGCAGCTTGGGTGACAGGTATAACGAGCAGTACTTC. The full variable domain, with the rest looked up from reference TRBV5-1 and TRBJ2-7, is KAGVTQTPRYLIKTRGQQVTLSCSPISGHRSVSWYQQTPGQGLQFLFEYFSETQRNKGNFPGRFSGRQFSNSRSEMNVSTLELGDSALYLCASSLGDRYNEQYFGPGTRLTVT.

The chain combines TRBV27 with TRBJ1-6; unclear D gene. Germline V gene sequence: CDR1 MNHEY, CDR2 SMNVEV (reference sequence). This CDR3 has 13 amino acids. Trimming took off 6 bases at V and 7 bases at J, with 10 bases between the two ends. The CDR3 sequence is CASRGQRNSPLHF. The CDR3 DNA sequence: TGTGCCAGCAGGGGCCAGAGGAATTCACCCCTCCACTTT.

This clonotype occurred many times. V is TRBV6-5 and J is TRBJ2-3; the D is unclear. This CDR3 region has 15 residues. CDR1 is MNHEY and CDR2 is SVGAGI in the germline V gene. Deletions cut 6 bases from V and 2 bases from J, with 15 bases between. Here the CDR3 reads CASSQLRTITDTQYF. The CDR3 DNA sequence: TGTGCCAGCAGCCAATTACGGACCATCACAGATACGCAGTATTTT.

This clonotype has a handful of counts. The rearrangement uses TRBV15 and TRBJ1-2; possible D gene TRBD1, 5 bases. This CDR3 spans 16 amino acids. In germline, CDR1 is LNHNV, CDR2 YYDKDF (reference sequence). Trimming stripped 1 base from V and 6 bases from J, with 18 bases between. The DNA for the CDR3 is TGTGCCACCAGCAGAGTTAGGGACTTCATCGGAGATGGCTACACCTTC. Translating it yields CATSRVRDFIGDGYTF.

The gene calls are TRBV11-2 and TRBJ2-1, with D tentatively TRBD1 (6 bases). Germline lookup yields CDR1 SGHAT and CDR2 FQNNGV. This CDR3 contains 13 residues. V was pared by 5 bases and J by 4 bases, with 9 bases between. In DNA, the CDR3 is TGTGCCAGCAGCGGGGGACATTACAATGAGCAGTTCTTC. Its protein is CASSGGHYNEQFF. Full variable domain (outside the CDR3, taken from reference TRBV11-2 and TRBJ2-1): EAGVAQSPRYKIIEKRQSVAFWCNPISGHATLYWYQQILGQGPKLLIQFQNNGVVDDSQLPKDRFSAERLKGVDSTLKIQPAKLEDSAVYLCASSGGHYNEQFFGPGTRLTVL.

The chain has TRBV24-1 and TRBJ2-1; the match to TRBD2 covers 7 bases. The V segment lost 3 bases and the J segment 7 bases; nucleotides outside the gene matches: 11. The CDR3 is 16 amino acids. CDR1 and CDR2 (germline): KGHDR, SFDVKD. The CDR3 DNA reads as TGTGCCACCAGTGATCCCAGGGTGGGAGGGCTTAATGAGCAGTTCTTC. This codes for CATSDPRVGGLNEQFF.

In DNA, the CDR3 is TGTGCCAGCAGTGAGCGACAGCCGCCGGGGCAGGGTACGCAGTATTTT. Its translation is CASSERQPPGQGTQYF. The chain carries TRBV2 and TRBJ2-3; the D gene could be TRBD1 or TRBD2 (5 bases each). Deletions cut 3 bases from V and 8 bases from J, with 21 bases between. Germline CDR1 is SNHLY and CDR2 is FYNNEI. The CDR3 has 16 amino acids.